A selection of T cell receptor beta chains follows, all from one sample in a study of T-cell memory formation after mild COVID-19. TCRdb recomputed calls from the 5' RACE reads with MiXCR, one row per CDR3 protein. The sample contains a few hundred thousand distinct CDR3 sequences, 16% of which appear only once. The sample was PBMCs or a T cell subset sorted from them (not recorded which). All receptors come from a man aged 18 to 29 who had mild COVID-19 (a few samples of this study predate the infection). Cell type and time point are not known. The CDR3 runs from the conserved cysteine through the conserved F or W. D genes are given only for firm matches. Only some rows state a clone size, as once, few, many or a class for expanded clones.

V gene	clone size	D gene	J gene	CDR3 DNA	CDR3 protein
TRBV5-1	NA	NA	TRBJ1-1	TGCGCCAGCAGCTTACGGGGGGCGAGGACTGAAGCTTTCTTT	CASSLRGARTEAFF
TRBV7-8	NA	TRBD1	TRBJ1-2	TGTGCCAGCAGCTTAGCCCCGGGACAGGGGGCGCGTATCTATGGCTACACCTTC	CASSLAPGQGARIYGYTF
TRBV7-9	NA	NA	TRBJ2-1	TGTGCCAGCAGCGCGACTCGCCCCGGTAAGCAGTTCTTC	CASSATRPGKQFF
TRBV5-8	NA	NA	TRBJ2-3	TGTGCCAGCAGCACCGGGACTTTCACAGATACGCAGTATTTT	CASSTGTFTDTQYF
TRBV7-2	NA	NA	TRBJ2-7	TGTGCCAGCAGCTTAGTTTACGGGCTCTACGAGCAGTACTTC	CASSLVYGLYEQYF
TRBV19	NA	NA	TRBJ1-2	TGTGCCAGTAGTCCCCAGGGAGAGGACTACACCTTC	CASSPQGEDYTF
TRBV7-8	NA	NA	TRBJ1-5	TGTGCCAGCAGCTTAGTCGGAGCAGGGCCCAATCAGCCCCAGCATTTT	CASSLVGAGPNQPQHF
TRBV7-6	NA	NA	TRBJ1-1	TGTGCCAGCAGCCGAGGAAGTTTTGGCACTGAAGCTTTCTTT	CASSRGSFGTEAFF
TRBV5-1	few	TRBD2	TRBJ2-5	TGCGCCAGCAGCTTGGAAGTAGCGGGCCCGACCCAGTACTTC	CASSLEVAGPTQYF
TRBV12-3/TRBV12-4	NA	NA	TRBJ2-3	TGTGCCAGCCAACCATTAACAGATACGCAGTATTTT	CASQPLTDTQYF
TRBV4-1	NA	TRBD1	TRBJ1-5	TGCGCCAGCAGCCGATACGGGACAGGACCTCTGGGCAATCAGCCCCAGCATTTT	CASSRYGTGPLGNQPQHF
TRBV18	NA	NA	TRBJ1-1	TGTGCCAGCTCACCGGATCAGAACACTGAAGCTTTCTTT	CASSPDQNTEAFF
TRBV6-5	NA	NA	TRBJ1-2	TGTGCCAGCAGTTACTCGGGGGTCGGCTACACCTTC	CASSYSGVGYTF
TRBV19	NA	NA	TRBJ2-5	TGTGCCAGTAAGGCGGGGACCACCCCCCAAGAGACCCAGTACTTC	CASKAGTTPQETQYF
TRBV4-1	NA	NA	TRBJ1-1	TGCGCCAGCAGCCAAGTGTCCGGGGGTCCCAACACTGAAGCTTTCTTT	CASSQVSGGPNTEAFF
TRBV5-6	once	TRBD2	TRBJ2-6	TGTGCCAGCAGCTTCAGCGGGAAGGTGGCTGGGGCCAACGTCCTGACTTTC	CASSFSGKVAGANVLTF
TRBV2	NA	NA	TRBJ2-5	TGTGCCAGCAGTGGACGGGGCAGTAAAGAGACCCAGTACTTC	CASSGRGSKETQYF
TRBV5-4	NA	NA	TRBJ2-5	TGTGCCAGCAGCGACTGGCGGGGAGGAGAGACCCAGTACTTC	CASSDWRGGETQYF
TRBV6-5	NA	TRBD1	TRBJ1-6	TGTGCCAGCAGTTACGGACAGGGAGGATCACCCCTCCACTTT	CASSYGQGGSPLHF
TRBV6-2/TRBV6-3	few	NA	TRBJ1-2	TGTGCCAGCAGTGTCGGAGAGGGTGGTGGCTACACCTTC	CASSVGEGGGYTF
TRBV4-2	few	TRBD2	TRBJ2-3	TGTGCCAGCAGCCGAGCGCTAGCGGGGATGGGAGATACGCAGTATTTT	CASSRALAGMGDTQYF
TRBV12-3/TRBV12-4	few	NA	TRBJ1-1	TGTGCCAGCAGAAATGGCCCGAACACTGAAGCTTTCTTT	CASRNGPNTEAFF
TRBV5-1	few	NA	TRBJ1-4	TGCGCCAGCAGGTGGACGACTAGGGTGGGGGAAAAACTGTTTTTT	CASRWTTRVGEKLFF
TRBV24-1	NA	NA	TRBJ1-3	TGTGCCACCAGTGGGGACACCTCTGGAAACACCATATATTTT	CATSGDTSGNTIYF
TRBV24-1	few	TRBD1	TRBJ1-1	TGTGCCACCAGGGACAGGAGGAACACTGAAGCTTTCTTT	CATRDRRNTEAFF
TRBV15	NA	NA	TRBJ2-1	TGTGCCACCAGCAGAGATCGGCCAGAGGCGCAGTTCTTC	CATSRDRPEAQFF
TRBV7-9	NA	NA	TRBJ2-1	TGTGCCAGCAGCTTATACGGGAGCTCCTACAATGAGCAGTTCTTC	CASSLYGSSYNEQFF
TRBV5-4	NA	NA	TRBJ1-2	TGTGCCAGCACCCGTGGGGGGCTTGACTATGGCTACACCTTC	CASTRGGLDYGYTF
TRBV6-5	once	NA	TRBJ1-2	TGTGCCAGCAGTTACTCGAGCAGTTCTGAGTATGGCTACACCTTC	CASSYSSSSEYGYTF
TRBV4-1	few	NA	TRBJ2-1	TGCGCCAGCAGCCAAGCGGGGAGATACAATGAGCAGTTCTTC	CASSQAGRYNEQFF
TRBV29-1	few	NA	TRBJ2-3	TGCAGCGTTGGAGGGGGGGGCACAGATACGCAGTATTTT	CSVGGGGTDTQYF
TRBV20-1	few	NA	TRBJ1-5	TGCAGTGCCATCCAGGGTCCTTATAGCAATCAGCCCCAGCATTTT	CSAIQGPYSNQPQHF
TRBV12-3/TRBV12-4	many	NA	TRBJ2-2	TGTGCCAGCAGTTCCCGATCGGGCACCGGGGAGCTGTTTTTT	CASSSRSGTGELFF